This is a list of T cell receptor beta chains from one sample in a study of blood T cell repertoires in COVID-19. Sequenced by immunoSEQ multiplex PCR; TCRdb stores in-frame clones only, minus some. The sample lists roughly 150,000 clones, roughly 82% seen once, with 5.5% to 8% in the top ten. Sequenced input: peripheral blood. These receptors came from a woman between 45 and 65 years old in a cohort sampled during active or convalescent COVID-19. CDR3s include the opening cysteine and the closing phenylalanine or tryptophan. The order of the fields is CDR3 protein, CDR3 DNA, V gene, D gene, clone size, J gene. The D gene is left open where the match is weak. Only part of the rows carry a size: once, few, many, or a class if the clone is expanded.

CDR3aa: CASSPTGTGFGELFF
CDR3nt: TGCGCCAGCAGTCCCACCGGGACAGGGTTCGGGGAGCTGTTTTTT
v_gene: TRBV5-1
d_gene: TRBD1
abundance: .
j_gene: TRBJ2-2

CDR3aa: CASSQRLAGGTNTGELFF
CDR3nt: TGCGCCAGCAGCCAACGGCTAGCGGGGGGAACGAACACCGGGGAGCTGTTTTTT
v_gene: TRBV4-1
d_gene: TRBD2
abundance: .
j_gene: TRBJ2-2

CDR3aa: CASSQGGNQPQHF
CDR3nt: TGTGCCAGCAGCCAAGGAGGTAATCAGCCCCAGCATTTT
v_gene: TRBV3-1/TRBV3-2
d_gene: .
abundance: .
j_gene: TRBJ1-5

CDR3aa: CASGLGQGAKDTEAFF
CDR3nt: TGTGCTAGTGGTTTGGGACAGGGGGCGAAGGACACTGAAGCTTTCTTT
v_gene: TRBV12-5
d_gene: TRBD1
abundance: .
j_gene: TRBJ1-1

CDR3aa: CASSNIQGDNSPLHF
CDR3nt: TGTGCCAGTAGTAACATACAGGGGGATAATTCACCCCTCCACTTT
v_gene: TRBV19
d_gene: TRBD1
abundance: .
j_gene: TRBJ1-6

CDR3aa: CASSQGYSGEGGQFF
CDR3nt: TGCGCCAGCAGCCAAGGTTATAGTGGGGAGGGGGGGCAGTTCTTC
v_gene: TRBV4-1
d_gene: .
abundance: .
j_gene: TRBJ2-1

CDR3aa: CASSKDRGRAEAFF
CDR3nt: TGTGCCAGTAGTAAAGACAGGGGGCGCGCTGAAGCTTTCTTT
v_gene: TRBV19
d_gene: TRBD1
abundance: .
j_gene: TRBJ1-1

CDR3aa: CASSLGAGDYGYTF
CDR3nt: TGCGCCAGCAGCTTGGGTGCAGGGGACTATGGCTACACCTTC
v_gene: TRBV5-1
d_gene: .
abundance: .
j_gene: TRBJ1-2

CDR3aa: CASRTGGSANSPLHF
CDR3nt: TGTGCCAGCCGGACAGGGGGTTCGGCTAATTCACCCCTCCACTTT
v_gene: TRBV2
d_gene: TRBD1
abundance: .
j_gene: TRBJ1-6

CDR3aa: CASRRDRITDTQYF
CDR3nt: TGTGCCAGCAGGAGGGACAGGATCACAGATACGCAGTATTTT
v_gene: TRBV6-5
d_gene: TRBD1
abundance: few
j_gene: TRBJ2-3

CDR3aa: CASSIVRGTEAFF
CDR3nt: TGTGCCAGTAGTATAGTCAGGGGCACTGAAGCTTTCTTT
v_gene: TRBV19
d_gene: .
abundance: .
j_gene: TRBJ1-1

CDR3aa: CASRLGSANTGELFF
CDR3nt: TGTGCCAGCAGATTAGGGTCAGCGAACACCGGGGAGCTGTTTTTT
v_gene: TRBV11-1
d_gene: .
abundance: .
j_gene: TRBJ2-2

CDR3aa: CASSLSLASTTQYF
CDR3nt: TGTGCCAGCAGCTTAAGCCTAGCTTCTACGACCCAGTACTTC
v_gene: TRBV7-3
d_gene: .
abundance: .
j_gene: TRBJ2-5

CDR3aa: CASSLGTGSDEQYF
CDR3nt: TGCGCCAGCAGCCTGGGGACAGGGTCTGACGAGCAGTACTTC
v_gene: TRBV5-1
d_gene: TRBD1
abundance: few
j_gene: TRBJ2-7

CDR3aa: CASRPGNYGYTF
CDR3nt: TGTGCCAGCAGGCCAGGGAACTATGGCTACACCTTC
v_gene: TRBV6-5
d_gene: .
abundance: .
j_gene: TRBJ1-2

CDR3aa: CASMREETQYF
CDR3nt: TGTGCCAGCATGCGGGAAGAGACCCAGTACTTC
v_gene: TRBV2
d_gene: .
abundance: .
j_gene: TRBJ2-5